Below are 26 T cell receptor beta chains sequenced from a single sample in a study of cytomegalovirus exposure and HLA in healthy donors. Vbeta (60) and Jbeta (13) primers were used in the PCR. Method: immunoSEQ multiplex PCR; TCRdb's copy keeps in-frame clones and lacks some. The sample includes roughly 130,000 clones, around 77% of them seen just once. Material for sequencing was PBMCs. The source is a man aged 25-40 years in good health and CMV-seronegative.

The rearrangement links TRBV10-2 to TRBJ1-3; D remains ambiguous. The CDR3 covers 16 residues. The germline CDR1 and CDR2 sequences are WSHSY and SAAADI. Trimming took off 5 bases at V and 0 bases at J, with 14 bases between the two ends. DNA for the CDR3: TGCGCCAGCAGTCTGAGTCCCCCGAGCTCTGGAAACACCATATATTTT. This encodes CASSLSPPSSGNTIYF.

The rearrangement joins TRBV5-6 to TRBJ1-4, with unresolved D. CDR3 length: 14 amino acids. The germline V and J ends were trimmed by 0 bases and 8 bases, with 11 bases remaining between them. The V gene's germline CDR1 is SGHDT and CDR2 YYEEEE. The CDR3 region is CASSLVAAGEKLFF. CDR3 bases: TGTGCCAGCAGCTTGGTGGCGGCGGGGGAAAAACTGTTTTTT.

CDR3 sequence reads: CASSFPPGPDEQYF. In DNA, the CDR3 is TGTGCCAGCAGCTTCCCCCCAGGTCCCGACGAGCAGTACTTC. The chain employs TRBV7-9 and TRBJ2-7; D call uncertain. The germline gives CDR1 SEHNR, CDR2 FQNEAQ (reference sequence). The CDR3 has 14 residues. Trimming removed 3 bases from V and 5 bases from J, with 14 bases in between.

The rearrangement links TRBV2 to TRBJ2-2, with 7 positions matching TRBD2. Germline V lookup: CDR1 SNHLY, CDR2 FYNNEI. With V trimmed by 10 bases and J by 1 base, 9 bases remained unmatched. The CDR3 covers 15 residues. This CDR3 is CATNGRGRNTGELFF. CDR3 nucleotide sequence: TGTGCCACCAATGGGAGGGGTCGGAACACCGGGGAGCTGTTTTTT.

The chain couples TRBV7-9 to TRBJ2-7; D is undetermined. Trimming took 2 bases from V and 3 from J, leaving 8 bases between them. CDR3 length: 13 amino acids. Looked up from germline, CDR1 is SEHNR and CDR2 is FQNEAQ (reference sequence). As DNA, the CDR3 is TGTGCCAGCAGCTTAATCCCAGACTACGAGCAGTACTTC. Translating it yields CASSLIPDYEQYF.

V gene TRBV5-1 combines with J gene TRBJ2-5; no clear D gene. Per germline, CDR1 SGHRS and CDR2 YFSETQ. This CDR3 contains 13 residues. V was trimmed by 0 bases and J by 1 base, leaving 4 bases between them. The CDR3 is CASSLASQETQYF. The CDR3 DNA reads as TGCGCCAGCAGCTTGGCCAGCCAAGAGACCCAGTACTTC.

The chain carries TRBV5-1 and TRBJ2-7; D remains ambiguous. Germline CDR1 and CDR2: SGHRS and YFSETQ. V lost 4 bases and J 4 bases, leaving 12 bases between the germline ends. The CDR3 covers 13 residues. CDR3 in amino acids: CASSPEAGYEQYF. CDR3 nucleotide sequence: TGCGCCAGCAGCCCCGAAGCCGGTTACGAGCAGTACTTC. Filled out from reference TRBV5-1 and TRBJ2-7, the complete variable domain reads KAGVTQTPRYLIKTRGQQVTLSCSPISGHRSVSWYQQTPGQGLQFLFEYFSETQRNKGNFPGRFSGRQFSNSRSEMNVSTLELGDSALYLCASSPEAGYEQYFGPGTRLTVT.

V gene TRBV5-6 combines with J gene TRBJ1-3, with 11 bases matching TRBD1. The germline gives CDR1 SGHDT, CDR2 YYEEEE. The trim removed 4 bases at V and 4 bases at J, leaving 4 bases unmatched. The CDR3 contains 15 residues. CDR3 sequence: CASSRDRGSGNTIYF. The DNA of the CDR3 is TGTGCCAGCAGCCGGGACAGGGGGTCGGGAAACACCATATATTTT.

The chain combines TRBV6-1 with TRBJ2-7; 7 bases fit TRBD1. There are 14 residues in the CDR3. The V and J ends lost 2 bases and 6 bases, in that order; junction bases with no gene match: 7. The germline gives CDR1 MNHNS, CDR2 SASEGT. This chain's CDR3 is CASSERGTGAEQYF. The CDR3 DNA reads TGTGCCAGCAGTGAACGGGGAACAGGGGCCGAGCAGTACTTC.

The CDR3 nucleotides are TGTGCCAGCAGCTTCACAATCAACACCGGGGAGCTGTTTTTT. Residues: CASSFTINTGELFF. The chain has TRBV7-9 and TRBJ2-2; D not certain. This CDR3 is 14 amino acids long. V gave up 3 bases and J gave up 2 bases, with 7 bases separating them. Looked up from germline, CDR1 is SEHNR and CDR2 is FQNEAQ (reference sequence).

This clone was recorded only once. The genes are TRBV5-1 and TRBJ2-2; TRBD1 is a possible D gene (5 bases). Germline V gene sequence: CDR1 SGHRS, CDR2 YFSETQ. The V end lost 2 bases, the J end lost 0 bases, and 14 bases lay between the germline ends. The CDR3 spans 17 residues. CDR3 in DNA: TGCGCCAGCAGCTTCGGTCGGTCAGGGACGAACACCGGGGAGCTGTTTTTT. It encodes CASSFGRSGTNTGELFF.

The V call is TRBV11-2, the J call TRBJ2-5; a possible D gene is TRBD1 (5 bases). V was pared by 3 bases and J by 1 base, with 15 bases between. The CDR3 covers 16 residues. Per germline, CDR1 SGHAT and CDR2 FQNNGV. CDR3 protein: CASSLSLGQSQETQYF. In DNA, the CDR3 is TGTGCCAGCAGCTTGTCCCTGGGGCAGAGCCAAGAGACCCAGTACTTC.

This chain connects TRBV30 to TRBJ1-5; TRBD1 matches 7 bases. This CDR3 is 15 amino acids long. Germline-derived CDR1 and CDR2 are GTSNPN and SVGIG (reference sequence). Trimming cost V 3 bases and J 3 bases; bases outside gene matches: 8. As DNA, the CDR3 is TGTGCCTGGAGCCTGACGGGACAGTCCAATCAGCCCCAGCATTTT. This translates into CAWSLTGQSNQPQHF.

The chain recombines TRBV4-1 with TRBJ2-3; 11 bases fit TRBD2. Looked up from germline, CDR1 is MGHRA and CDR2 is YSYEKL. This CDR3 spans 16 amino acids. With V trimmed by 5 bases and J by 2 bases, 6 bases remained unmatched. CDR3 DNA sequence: TGCGCCAGCAGCGGGATAGCGGGGGGGCTCACAGATACGCAGTATTTT. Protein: CASSGIAGGLTDTQYF.

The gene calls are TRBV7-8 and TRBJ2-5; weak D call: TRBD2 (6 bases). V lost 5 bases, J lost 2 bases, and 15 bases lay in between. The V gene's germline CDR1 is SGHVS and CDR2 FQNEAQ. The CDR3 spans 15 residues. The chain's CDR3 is CASSPEMGRQETQYF. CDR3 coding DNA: TGTGCCAGCAGCCCGGAGATGGGGAGGCAAGAGACCCAGTACTTC.

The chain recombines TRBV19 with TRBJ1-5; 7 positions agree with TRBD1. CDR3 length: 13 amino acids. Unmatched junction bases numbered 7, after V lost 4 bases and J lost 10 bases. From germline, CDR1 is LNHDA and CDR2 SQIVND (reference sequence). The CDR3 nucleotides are TGTGCCAGTAGTAATGACAGGGACAAACCCCAGCATTTT. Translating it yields CASSNDRDKPQHF.

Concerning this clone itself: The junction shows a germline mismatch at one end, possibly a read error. CDR3 coding DNA: TGTTCCAGCAGCTTTGAAGCGAACACTGAAGCTTTCTTT. Translation gives CSSSFEANTEAFF. The chain recombines TRBV7-9 with TRBJ1-1; D unresolved. The CDR3 sequence is 13 residues long. Germline V gene sequence: CDR1 SEHNR, CDR2 FQNEAQ (reference sequence).

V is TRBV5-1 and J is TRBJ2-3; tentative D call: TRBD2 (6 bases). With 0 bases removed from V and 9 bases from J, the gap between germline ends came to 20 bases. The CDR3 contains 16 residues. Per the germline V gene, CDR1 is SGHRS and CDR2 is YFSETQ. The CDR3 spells CASSLALGEDRKTQYF. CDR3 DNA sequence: TGCGCCAGCAGCTTGGCCCTGGGGGAGGATCGAAAGACGCAGTATTTT.

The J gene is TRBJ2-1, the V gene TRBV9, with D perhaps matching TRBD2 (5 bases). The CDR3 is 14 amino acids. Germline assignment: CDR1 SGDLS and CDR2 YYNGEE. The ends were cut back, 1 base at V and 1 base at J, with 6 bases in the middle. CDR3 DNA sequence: TGTGCCAGCAGCGTACGACTATCCTACAATGAGCAGTTCTTC. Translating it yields CASSVRLSYNEQFF.

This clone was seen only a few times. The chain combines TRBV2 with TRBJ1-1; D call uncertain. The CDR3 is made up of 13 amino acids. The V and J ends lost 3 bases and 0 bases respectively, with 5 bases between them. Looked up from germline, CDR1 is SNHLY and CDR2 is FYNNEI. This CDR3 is CASSDRLNTEAFF. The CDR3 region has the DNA TGTGCCAGCAGTGACAGGTTGAACACTGAAGCTTTCTTT.

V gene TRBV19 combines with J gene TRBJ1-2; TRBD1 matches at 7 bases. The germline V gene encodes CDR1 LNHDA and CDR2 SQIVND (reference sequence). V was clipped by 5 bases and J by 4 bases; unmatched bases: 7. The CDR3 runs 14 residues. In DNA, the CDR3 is TGTGCCAGTAGTGTCCACAGGGGTCTCTATGGCTACACCTTC. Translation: CASSVHRGLYGYTF.

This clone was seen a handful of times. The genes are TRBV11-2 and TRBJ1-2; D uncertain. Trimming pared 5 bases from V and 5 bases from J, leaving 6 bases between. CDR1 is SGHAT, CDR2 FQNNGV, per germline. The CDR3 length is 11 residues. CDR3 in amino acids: CASSPSYGYTF. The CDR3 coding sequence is TGTGCCAGCAGCCCTTCGTATGGCTACACCTTC.

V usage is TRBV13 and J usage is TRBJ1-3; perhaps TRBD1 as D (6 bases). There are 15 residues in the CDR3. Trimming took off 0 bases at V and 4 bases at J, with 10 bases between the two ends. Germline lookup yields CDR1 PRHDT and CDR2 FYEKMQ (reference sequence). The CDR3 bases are TGTGCCAGCAGCTTAGGTAGAGGGACAGGAAACACCATATATTTT. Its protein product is CASSLGRGTGNTIYF.

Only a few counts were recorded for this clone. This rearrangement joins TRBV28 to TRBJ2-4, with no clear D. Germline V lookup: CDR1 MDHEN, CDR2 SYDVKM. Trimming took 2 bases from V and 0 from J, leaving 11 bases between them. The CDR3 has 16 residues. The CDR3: CASSLGPLRAKNIQYF. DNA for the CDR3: TGTGCCAGCAGTTTAGGGCCCCTAAGAGCCAAAAACATTCAGTACTTC.

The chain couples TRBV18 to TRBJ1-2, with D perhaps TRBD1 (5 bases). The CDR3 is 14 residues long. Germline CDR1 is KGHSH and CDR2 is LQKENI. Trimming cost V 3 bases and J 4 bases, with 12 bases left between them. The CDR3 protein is CASSPQPGSYGYTF. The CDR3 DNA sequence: TGTGCCAGCTCACCCCAGCCAGGGTCCTATGGCTACACCTTC.

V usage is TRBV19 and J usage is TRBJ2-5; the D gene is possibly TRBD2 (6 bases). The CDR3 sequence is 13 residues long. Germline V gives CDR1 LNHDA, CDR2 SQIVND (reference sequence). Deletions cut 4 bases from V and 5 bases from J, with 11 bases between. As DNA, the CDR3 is TGTGCCAGTAGTAGCGGACTATTTGAGACCCAGTACTTC. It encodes CASSSGLFETQYF.